The 2 T cell receptor beta chains listed next were all sequenced from one sample in a study of shared clonotypes between healthy human individuals. The method was immunoSEQ multiplex PCR; TCRdb's version includes in-frame clones alone and lacks a portion of them. This table holds under 2,500,000 clones, approximately 94% found once. The source material was naive CD4+ T cells sorted from blood. The subset here: CD45RA+ positively selected. All receptors derive from a man younger than 30 in good health.

The CDR3: CASSWSLNTEAFF. The CDR3 region has the DNA TGTGCCAGCTCGTGGTCCTTGAACACTGAAGCTTTCTTT. V and J are TRBV18 and TRBJ1-1; D is unresolved. Germline V gene lookup returns CDR1 KGHSH and CDR2 LQKENI. V lost 6 bases and J 0 bases, leaving 8 bases between the germline ends. The CDR3 is 13 amino acids.

The chain joins TRBV6-5 to TRBJ2-1; D is unclear. Trimming removed 0 bases at V and 5 bases at J, with 11 bases between. Germline-derived CDR1 and CDR2 are MNHEY and SVGAGI. The CDR3 totals 15 residues. Here the CDR3 reads CASSYSKWTNNEQFF. CDR3 bases: TGTGCCAGCAGTTACTCGAAGTGGACGAACAATGAGCAGTTCTTC.